This T cell receptor (beta chain) was sequenced in a study of breast tumors, draining lymph nodes, adjacent tissues. MiXCR, run by TCRdb on the multiplex PCR reads, gives a single entry per CDR3 protein. The data hold about 230,000 distinct CDR3 sequences, with around 32% observed a single time. Samples came from axillary lymph nodes draining the breast cancer. This clonotype has at least ten counts. This receptor was identified in a female donor with breast cancer. Some clones in this sample may be carry-over from other donors' samples. The sequenced material came from axillary lymph node tissue.

Here the CDR3 reads CASSPSSYEQYF. CDR3 nucleotides: TGTGCCAGCAGCCCTAGCTCCTACGAGCAGTACTTC. The chain links TRBV7-9 to TRBJ2-7; D not certain. V shed 5 bases and J shed 0 bases, with 5 bases lying between them. The CDR3 has 12 residues. CDR1 is SEHNR, CDR2 FQNEAQ, per germline (reference sequence).